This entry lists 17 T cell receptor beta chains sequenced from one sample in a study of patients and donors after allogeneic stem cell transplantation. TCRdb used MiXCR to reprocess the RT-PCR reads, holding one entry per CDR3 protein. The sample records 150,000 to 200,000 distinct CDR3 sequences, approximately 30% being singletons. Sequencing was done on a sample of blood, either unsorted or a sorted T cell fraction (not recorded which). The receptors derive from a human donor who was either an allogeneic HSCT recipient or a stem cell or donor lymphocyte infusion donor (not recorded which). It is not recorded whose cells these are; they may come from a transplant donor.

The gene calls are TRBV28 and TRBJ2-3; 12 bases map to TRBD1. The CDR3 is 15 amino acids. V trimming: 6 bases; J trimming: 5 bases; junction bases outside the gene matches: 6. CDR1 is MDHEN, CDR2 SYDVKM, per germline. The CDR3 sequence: CASRFGTGGGDTQYF. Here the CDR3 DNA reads TGTGCCAGCAGGTTCGGGACAGGGGGCGGAGATACGCAGTATTTT. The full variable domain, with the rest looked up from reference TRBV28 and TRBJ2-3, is DVKVTQSSRYLVKRTGEKVFLECVQDMDHENMFWYRQDPGLGLRLIYFSYDVKMKEKGDIPEGYSVSREKKERFSLILESASTNQTSMYLCASRFGTGGGDTQYFGPGTRLTVL.

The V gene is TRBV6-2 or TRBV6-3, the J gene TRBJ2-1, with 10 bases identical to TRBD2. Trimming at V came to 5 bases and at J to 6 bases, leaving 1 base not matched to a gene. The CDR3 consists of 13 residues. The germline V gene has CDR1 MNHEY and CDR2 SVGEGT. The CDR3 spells CASSIAGGNEQFF. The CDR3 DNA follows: TGTGCCAGCAGTATAGCGGGGGGCAATGAGCAGTTCTTC.

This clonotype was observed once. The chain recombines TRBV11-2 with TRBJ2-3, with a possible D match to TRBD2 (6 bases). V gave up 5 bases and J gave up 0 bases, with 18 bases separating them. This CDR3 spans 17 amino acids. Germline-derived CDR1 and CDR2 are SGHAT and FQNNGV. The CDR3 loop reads CASSPPPGEGSTDTQYF. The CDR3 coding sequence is TGTGCCAGCAGCCCTCCTCCGGGAGAAGGCAGCACAGATACGCAGTATTTT.

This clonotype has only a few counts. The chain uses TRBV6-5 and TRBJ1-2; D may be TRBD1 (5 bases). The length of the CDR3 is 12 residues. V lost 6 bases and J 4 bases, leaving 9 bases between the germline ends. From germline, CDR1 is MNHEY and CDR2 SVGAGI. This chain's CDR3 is CASSDSSYGYTF. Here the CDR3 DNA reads TGTGCCAGCAGCGACAGTTCCTATGGCTACACCTTC.

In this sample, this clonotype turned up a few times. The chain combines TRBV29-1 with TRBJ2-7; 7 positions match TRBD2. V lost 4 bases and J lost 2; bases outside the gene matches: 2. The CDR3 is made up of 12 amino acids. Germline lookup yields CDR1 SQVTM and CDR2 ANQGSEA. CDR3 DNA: TGCAGCGTTGGTGGGAGGGCCTACGAGCAGTACTTC. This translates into CSVGGRAYEQYF.

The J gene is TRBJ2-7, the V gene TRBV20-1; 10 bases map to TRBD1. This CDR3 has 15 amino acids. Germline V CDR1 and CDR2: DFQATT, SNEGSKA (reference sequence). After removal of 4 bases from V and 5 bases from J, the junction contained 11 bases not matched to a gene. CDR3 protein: CSATQPRDRGNEQYF. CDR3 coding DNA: TGCAGTGCTACTCAGCCTCGGGACAGGGGAAACGAGCAGTACTTC.

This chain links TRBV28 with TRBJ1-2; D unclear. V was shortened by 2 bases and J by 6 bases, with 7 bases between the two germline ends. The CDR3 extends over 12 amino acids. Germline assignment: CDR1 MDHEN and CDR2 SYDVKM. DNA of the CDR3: TGTGCCAGCAGTTTAAGAGTCGATGGCTACACCTTC. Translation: CASSLRVDGYTF.

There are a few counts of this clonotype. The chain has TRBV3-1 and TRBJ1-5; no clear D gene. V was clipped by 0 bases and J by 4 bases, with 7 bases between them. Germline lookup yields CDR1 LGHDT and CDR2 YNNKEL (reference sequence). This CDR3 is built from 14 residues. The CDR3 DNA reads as TGTGCCAGCAGCCAAGATGTTGGGAATCAGCCCCAGCATTTT. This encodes CASSQDVGNQPQHF.

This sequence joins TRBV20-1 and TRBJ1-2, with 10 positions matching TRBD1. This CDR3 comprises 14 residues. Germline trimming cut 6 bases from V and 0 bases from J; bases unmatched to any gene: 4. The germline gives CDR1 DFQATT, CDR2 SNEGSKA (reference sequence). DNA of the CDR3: TGCAGTGCCCCGGGACAGGGGTCTAACTATGGCTACACCTTC. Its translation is CSAPGQGSNYGYTF.

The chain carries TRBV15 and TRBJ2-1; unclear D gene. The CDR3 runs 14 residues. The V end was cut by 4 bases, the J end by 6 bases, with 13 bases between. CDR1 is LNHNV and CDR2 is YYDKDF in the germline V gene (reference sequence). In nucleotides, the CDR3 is TGTGCCACCAGCATCTGGACCACCCCCAATGAGCAGTTCTTC. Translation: CATSIWTTPNEQFF.

The CDR3 DNA follows: TGCAGTGCTAGACCCCGGGGGTCAGGGGTTGGTCGCGAGCAGTACTTC. This sequence encodes CSARPRGSGVGREQYF. The chain joins TRBV20-1 to TRBJ2-7; either TRBD1 or TRBD2 may supply D (6 bases each). The CDR3 loop spans 16 amino acids. Trimming removed 2 bases from V and 6 bases from J, with 23 bases in between. Germline values: CDR1 DFQATT, CDR2 SNEGSKA (reference sequence).

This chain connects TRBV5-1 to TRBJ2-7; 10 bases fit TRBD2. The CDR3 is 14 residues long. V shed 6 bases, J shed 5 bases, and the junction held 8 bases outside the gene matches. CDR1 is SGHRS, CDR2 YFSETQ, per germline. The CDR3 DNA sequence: TGCGCCAGCACCCCCCTAGCGGGAGTGAACGAGCAGTACTTC. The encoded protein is CASTPLAGVNEQYF.

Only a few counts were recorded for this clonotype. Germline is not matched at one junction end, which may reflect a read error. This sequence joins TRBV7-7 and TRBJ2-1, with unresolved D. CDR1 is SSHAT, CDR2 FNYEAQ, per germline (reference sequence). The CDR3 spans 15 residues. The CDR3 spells CASSLVPAPYNEQFF. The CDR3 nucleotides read TGTGCTAGCAGCTTAGTTCCAGCGCCCTACAATGAGCAGTTCTTC.

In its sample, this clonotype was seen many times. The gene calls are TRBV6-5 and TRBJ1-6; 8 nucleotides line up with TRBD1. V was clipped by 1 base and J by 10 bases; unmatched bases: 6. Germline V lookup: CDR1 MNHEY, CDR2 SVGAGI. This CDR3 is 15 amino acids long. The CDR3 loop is CASSYLDRAGSPLHF. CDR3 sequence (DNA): TGTGCCAGCAGTTACTTGGACAGGGCTGGGTCACCCCTCCACTTT.

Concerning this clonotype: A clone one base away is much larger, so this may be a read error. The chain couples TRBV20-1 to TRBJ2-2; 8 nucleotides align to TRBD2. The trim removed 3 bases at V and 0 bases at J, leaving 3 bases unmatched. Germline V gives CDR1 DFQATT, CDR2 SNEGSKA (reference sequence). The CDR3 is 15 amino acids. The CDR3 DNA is TGCAGTGCTAGGGGACTAGAGGCGAACACCGGGGAGCTGTTTTTT. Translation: CSARGLEANTGELFF.

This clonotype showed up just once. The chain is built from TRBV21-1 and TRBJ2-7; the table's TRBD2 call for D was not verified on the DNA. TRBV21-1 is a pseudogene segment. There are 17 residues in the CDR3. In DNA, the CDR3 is TGTGCCAGCAGCAAAGCACCGGGACTAGCCTGCCACTACGAGCAGTACTTC. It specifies CASSKAPGLACHYEQYF.

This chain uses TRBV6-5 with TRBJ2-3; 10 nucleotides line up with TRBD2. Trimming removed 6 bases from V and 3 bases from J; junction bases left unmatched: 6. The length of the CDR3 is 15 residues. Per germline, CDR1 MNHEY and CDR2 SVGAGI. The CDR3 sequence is CASSYLAGETDTQYF. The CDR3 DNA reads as TGTGCCAGCAGCTACCTAGCGGGAGAAACAGATACGCAGTATTTT.